What follows describes a single TCR beta chain. The antigen is undetermined. The entry originates in a study of PD-1 blockade in classical Hodgkin lymphoma. Notes on the study in general: Newly diagnosed patients were reported to exhibit reduced baseline TCR diversity relative to healthy donors.

Germline CDR1 and CDR2: SGHAT and FQNNGV. V was shortened by 1 base and J by 0 bases, with 13 bases between the two germline ends. The CDR3 sequence is 16 residues long. Generated by immunoSEQ multiplex PCR, the TCRdb table keeps only in-frame clones and is missing some. The sample has 20,000 to 30,000 clones, 60% to 85% seen once; the top ten hold about 8.6%. Relapse was seen in all patients after autologous stem cell transplantation, and brentuximab vedotin exposure was variable. The starting material was peripheral blood mononuclear cells (PBMCs), obtained before the second cycle of nivolumab. The rearrangement uses TRBV11-2 and TRBJ2-7, with D perhaps TRBD1 or TRBD2 (5 bases each). This clonotype was obtained from a human donor with classical Hodgkin lymphoma. The chain's CDR3 is CASSLGPGTASYEQYF. The CDR3 region has the DNA TGTGCCAGCAGCTTAGGCCCCGGGACGGCCTCCTACGAGCAGTACTTC.